This entry is about one TCR beta chain. No antigen is known for it. The record originates from a study of cytomegalovirus exposure and HLA in healthy donors. Study findings and constraints: TCR beta chains numbering more than 150 were designated cytomegalovirus-associated.

CDR1 and CDR2 (germline): SGHTA, FQGNSA. CDR3 length: 14 residues. Trimming stripped 7 bases from V and 0 bases from J, with 11 bases between. It was with 60 Vbeta and 13 Jbeta primers that the PCR ran. Assay used: immunoSEQ multiplex PCR; TCRdb lists only in-frame clones, some missing. Among approximately 100,000 clones listed, approximately 77% were seen once. Sequencing was carried out using PBMCs. This chain uses TRBV7-2 with TRBJ2-3, with a weak D call TRBD2 (6 bases). The receptor was derived from a woman aged 40 to 50 in good health and CMV-seronegative. CDR3 DNA: TGTGCCAGCACCGCACGGGGGAGCACAGATACGCAGTATTTT. This gives the protein CASTARGSTDTQYF.